This T cell receptor (beta chain) was found in a study of read filtering for tumor transcriptome and immune sequencing. Overall study: Whole-transcriptome libraries were prepared after DNase treatment. Study outcomes and limitations: In IR-seq, single-read clonotypes were 65% to 90% of clonotypes but roughly 3.5% of reads. RNA-seq captured clonotypes less deeply and reliably than IR-seq.

This library used approximately 390 ng RNA and molecular barcoded adaptors spanning alpha/delta and beta/gamma chains. TCRdb ran MiXCR on the reads and lists one entry per CDR3 protein. The table has 40,000 to 50,000 distinct CDR3 sequences, roughly 19% seen once; the top ten hold approximately 15%. Germline lookup yields CDR1 LNHDA and CDR2 SQIVND (reference sequence). The CDR3 is 14 residues long. V lost 3 bases to trimming and J lost 8 bases, with 14 bases between them. In its sample, this clonotype was seen many times. What it recognizes is unknown. Bone marrow was sampled from every patient at the time of active disease.

This sequence joins TRBV19 and TRBJ2-1; no clear D. The clonotype comes from a donor at least 40 years old with multiple myeloma. The specimen was a population of CD138-negative cells sorted from bone marrow. CDR3 loop: CASSIIGSSDEQFF. DNA of the CDR3: TGTGCCAGTAGTATTATAGGGTCCAGCGATGAGCAGTTCTTC.